These 27 T cell receptor beta chains originate from one sample sequenced in a study of blood T cell repertoires in COVID-19. Sequenced by immunoSEQ multiplex PCR; TCRdb stores in-frame clones only, minus some. The sample lists around 55,000 clones; about 93% were seen once. Sample: peripheral blood. These receptors came from a human donor with active COVID-19. The donor label of this sample is uncertain.

This chain connects TRBV28 to TRBJ1-5, with TRBD1 as a possible D gene (6 bases). The V gene's germline CDR1 is MDHEN and CDR2 SYDVKM. V shed 6 bases and J shed 1 base, with 19 bases lying between them. The CDR3 sequence is 17 residues long. CDR3 protein: CASSPGGLPRSNQPQHF. DNA for the CDR3: TGTGCCAGCAGCCCCGGGGGGCTCCCGCGGAGCAATCAGCCCCAGCATTTT.

V is TRBV5-1 and J is TRBJ2-1, with TRBD1 matching 8 bases. V trimming: 2 bases; J trimming: 8 bases; junction bases outside the gene matches: 6. CDR1 is SGHRS, CDR2 YFSETQ, per germline. This CDR3 contains 14 residues. The DNA of the CDR3 is TGCGCCAGCAGCTTAGGAGACAGGGGTCATGAGCAGTTCTTC. Protein product: CASSLGDRGHEQFF.

The rearrangement uses TRBV5-8 and TRBJ2-7; D might be TRBD2 (6 bases). Trimming left V 3 bases short and J 4 bases short, with 11 bases between. This CDR3 is 13 amino acids long. The germline gives CDR1 SGHTS, CDR2 YDEGEE. The CDR3 loop reads CASSSGREYEQYV. CDR3 nucleotide sequence: TGTGCCAGCAGCTCGGGACGGGAGTACGAGCAGTACGTC.

The J gene is TRBJ1-1, the V gene TRBV7-9, with D unresolved. The CDR3 is 13 amino acids. CDR1 and CDR2 from the germline V gene are SEHNR and FQNEAQ (reference sequence). With 1 base removed from V and 3 bases from J, the gap between germline ends came to 6 bases. CDR3 loop: CASSLGRYTEAFF. The CDR3 nucleotides are TGTGCCAGCAGCTTAGGGCGGTACACTGAAGCTTTCTTT.

The J gene is TRBJ2-1, the V gene TRBV19, with 9 nucleotides matching TRBD2. Germline CDR1 reads LNHDA; CDR2 reads SQIVND (reference sequence). The trim removed 7 bases at V and 4 bases at J, leaving 14 bases unmatched. The CDR3 contains 17 residues. The CDR3 region has the DNA TGTGCCAGTAATCCTAGCGGGGCCTTAGTTCTTTACAATGAGCAGTTCTTC. The encoded protein is CASNPSGALVLYNEQFF.

The genes are TRBV12-3 or TRBV12-4 and TRBJ1-4; no firm D call. V lost 2 bases to trimming and J lost 5 bases, with 6 bases between them. This CDR3 contains 13 residues. CDR3 DNA: TGTGCCAGCAGTTTATTCGGGAATGAAAAACTGTTTTTT. This codes for CASSLFGNEKLFF.

The chain employs TRBV2 and TRBJ1-2, with 9 bases aligning to TRBD1. CDR3 length: 16 residues. Germline lookup yields CDR1 SNHLY and CDR2 FYNNEI. J gave up 7 bases and V 6 bases, and 15 bases lay outside the gene matches. Here the CDR3 reads CASRPSQGQGYAGYTF. The CDR3, as DNA: TGTGCCAGCAGACCATCCCAGGGACAGGGTTACGCTGGCTACACCTTC.

The V call is TRBV29-1, the J call TRBJ1-1; 7 positions match TRBD1. V lost 7 bases, J lost 4 bases, and 9 bases stayed unmatched. This CDR3 contains 13 residues. Germline CDR1 reads SQVTM; CDR2 reads ANQGSEA. The CDR3 DNA follows: TGCAGCGCCACACGACAGGGAAGCACTGAAGCTTTCTTT. This encodes CSATRQGSTEAFF. Together with reference TRBV29-1 and TRBJ1-1, the CDR3 gives the full variable domain: SAVISQKPSRDICQRGTSLTIQCQVDSQVTMMFWYRQQPGQSLTLIATANQGSEATYESGFVIDKFPISRPNLTFSTLTVSNMSPEDSSIYLCSATRQGSTEAFFGQGTRLTVV.

The table lists this clone with a count of one. J is TRBJ2-1 and V is TRBV19, with TRBD1 matching 7 bases. Germline CDR1 LNHDA, CDR2 SQIVND (reference sequence). The CDR3 totals 18 residues. The J segment lost 6 bases and the V segment lost 5 bases, leaving 19 bases of the junction unmatched. CDR3 nucleotide sequence: TGTGCCAGTAGTGGGCGTTGGCTCCGACAGGGAAAACTCAATGAGCAGTTCTTC. Amino acids: CASSGRWLRQGKLNEQFF.

The CDR3, as DNA: TGTGCCAGCAGTTCCCGACTAGCGGGCCCAGATACGCAGTATTTT. Amino acid sequence: CASSSRLAGPDTQYF. The chain combines TRBV6-2 or TRBV6-3 with TRBJ2-3, with TRBD2 matching 10 bases. Germline V gene data show CDR1 as MNHEY and CDR2 as SVGEGT. CDR3 size: 15 residues. Trimming removed 4 bases from V and 4 bases from J; junction bases left unmatched: 5.

CDR3 DNA: TGTGCCAGCAGTTTATGGCCCAGATGGAATGAGCAGTTCTTC. It encodes CASSLWPRWNEQFF. The V gene is TRBV27, the J gene TRBJ2-1; D is uncertain. The germline V gene encodes CDR1 MNHEY and CDR2 SMNVEV (reference sequence). Trimming removed 1 base from V and 7 bases from J, with 11 bases in between. The CDR3 totals 14 residues.

The chain has TRBV7-9 and TRBJ2-7; perhaps TRBD2 as D (6 bases). Germline CDR1 and CDR2: SEHNR and FQNEAQ (reference sequence). CDR3 length: 15 amino acids. With 5 bases removed from V and 0 bases from J, the gap between germline ends came to 14 bases. The chain's CDR3 is CASSPFHGGSYEQYF. CDR3 coding DNA: TGTGCCAGCAGCCCTTTTCACGGGGGCTCCTACGAGCAGTACTTC.

DNA for the CDR3: TGTGCCAGCAGCCCTGGGGGGTTGGAGCAGTACTTC. Its translation: CASSPGGLEQYF. This chain joins TRBV5-6 and TRBJ2-7; weak D call: TRBD2 (6 bases). Trimming took 4 bases from V and 7 from J, leaving 12 bases between them. The CDR3 consists of 12 residues. Germline V lookup: CDR1 SGHDT, CDR2 YYEEEE.

This clone was seen a handful of times. At one end, the junction sequence differs from germline, possibly due to a read error. This chain uses TRBV10-1 with TRBJ2-7, with D perhaps given as TRBD1 or TRBD2 (5 bases each). Germline lookup yields CDR1 WNHNN and CDR2 SYGVQD (reference sequence). The CDR3 consists of 13 residues. The DNA of the CDR3 is TGCGCCAGCCGTGAGGGGCAGGGTGCCGAGCAGTACTTC. This translates into CASREGQGAEQYF.

The V and J genes are TRBV18 and TRBJ1-6; the match to TRBD1 covers 8 bases. Trimming took 6 bases from V and 8 from J; bases not matched to a gene: 9. This CDR3 is built from 15 residues. Germline values: CDR1 KGHSH, CDR2 LQKENI. CDR3 sequence: CASSDRAGWDSPLHF. CDR3 nucleotides: TGTGCCAGCTCGGACAGGGCCGGGTGGGATTCACCCCTCCACTTT.

The chain has TRBV7-2 and TRBJ2-3; 7 bases fit TRBD2. With V trimmed by 5 bases and J by 5 bases, 22 bases remained unmatched. CDR1 and CDR2 from the germline V gene are SGHTA and FQGNSA. The CDR3 length is 19 residues. The CDR3 loop reads CASSKLGGLRRPNVDTQYF. DNA for the CDR3: TGTGCCAGCAGCAAACTCGGGGGACTACGACGACCTAATGTAGATACGCAGTATTTT.

The chain combines TRBV7-9 with TRBJ1-2; the D gene is possibly TRBD1 (5 bases). This CDR3 is 15 amino acids long. Germline assignment: CDR1 SEHNR and CDR2 FQNEAQ (reference sequence). V was trimmed by 1 base and J by 3 bases, leaving 12 bases between them. The CDR3 loop reads CASSLGGDSDYGYTF. CDR3 nucleotide sequence: TGTGCCAGCAGCTTAGGGGGCGACTCAGACTATGGCTACACCTTC.

This chain joins TRBV6-2 or TRBV6-3 and TRBJ2-7; 8 bases fit TRBD1. Germline trimming cut 2 bases from V and 3 bases from J; bases unmatched to any gene: 9. The germline gives CDR1 MNHEY, CDR2 SVGEGT. The CDR3 spans 16 residues. This CDR3 reads CASSYPTGQAGYEQYV. As DNA, the CDR3 is TGTGCCAGCAGTTACCCCACGGGACAGGCGGGCTACGAGCAGTACGTC.

The chain carries TRBV28 and TRBJ2-7; tentatively, D is TRBD2 (5 bases). V lost 2 bases, J lost 7 bases, and 18 bases lay in between. There are 15 residues in the CDR3. CDR1 is MDHEN and CDR2 is SYDVKM in the germline V gene. Here the CDR3 DNA reads TGTGCCAGCAGTTTACGGAAACCCCAGAGGGTGGAGCAGTACTTC. Its protein product is CASSLRKPQRVEQYF.

The chain is built from TRBV7-3 and TRBJ2-1; 9 bases are shared with TRBD2. Germline V gives CDR1 SGHTA, CDR2 FQGTGA. The CDR3 runs 16 residues. V shed 5 bases and J 2 bases; nucleotides not matched to a gene: 7. CDR3 sequence (DNA): TGTGCCAGCAGCGTTAAGGCTAGCGGGGCCTACAATGAGCAGTTCTTC. It yields the protein CASSVKASGAYNEQFF.

The V call is TRBV7-9, the J call TRBJ2-1, with D possibly matching TRBD2 (5 bases). Deletions cut 0 bases from V and 7 bases from J, with 16 bases between. Germline CDR1 SEHNR, CDR2 FQNEAQ (reference sequence). The CDR3 totals 16 residues. The CDR3 reads CASSLAEAGLRNEQFF. The CDR3 DNA reads as TGTGCCAGCAGCTTAGCGGAGGCAGGCTTACGAAATGAGCAGTTCTTC.

The chain carries TRBV6-2 or TRBV6-3 and TRBJ2-7; 8 nucleotides match TRBD2. The CDR3 has 14 residues. After removal of 5 bases from V and 3 bases from J, the junction contained 6 bases not matched to a gene. Germline V gives CDR1 MNHEY, CDR2 SVGEGT. DNA of the CDR3: TGTGCCAGCAGTCGACTAGCGATGGGCTACGAGCAGTACTTC. Translated: CASSRLAMGYEQYF.

This chain connects TRBV4-2 to TRBJ2-4, with 11 nucleotides matching TRBD1. The germline CDR1 and CDR2 sequences are LGHNA and YNFKEQ. The CDR3 length is 19 residues. V lost 4 bases, J lost 0 bases, and 11 bases stayed unmatched. CDR3 bases: TGTGCCAGCAGCCTGTCCCTCCGGGGACAGGGGGTAGCCAAAAACATTCAGTACTTC. Protein sequence: CASSLSLRGQGVAKNIQYF.

As DNA, the CDR3 is TGTGCCAGCAGTTACCAGGGGCAGAATTCACCCCTCCACTTT. This gives the protein CASSYQGQNSPLHF. The J gene is TRBJ1-6, the V gene TRBV6-2 or TRBV6-3; weak D call: TRBD1 (6 bases). The CDR3 is 14 amino acids. Germline V gene data show CDR1 as MNHEY and CDR2 as SVGEGT. Trimming removed 2 bases at V and 7 bases at J, with 9 bases between.

The CDR3 protein is CASSLPGNYEQYF. CDR3 coding DNA: TGTGCCAGCAGTTTACCGGGGAACTACGAGCAGTACTTC. The V and J genes are TRBV27 and TRBJ2-7; possibly TRBD2 for D (5 bases). V gave up 2 bases and J gave up 3 bases, with 8 bases separating them. The germline V gene has CDR1 MNHEY and CDR2 SMNVEV (reference sequence). There are 13 residues in the CDR3.

The rearrangement uses TRBV28 and TRBJ2-2, with 9 bases that match TRBD1. Trimming cost V 5 bases and J 5 bases; bases outside gene matches: 6. Per the germline V gene, CDR1 is MDHEN and CDR2 is SYDVKM. The length of the CDR3 is 15 residues. DNA for the CDR3: TGTGCCAGCAGTCTAACCGGGACAGGGACCGGGGAGCTGTTTTTT. This encodes CASSLTGTGTGELFF.

The rearrangement uses TRBV5-4 and TRBJ2-1, with TRBD1 matching 7 bases. Germline lookup yields CDR1 SGHNT and CDR2 YYREEE (reference sequence). Trimming cost V 1 base and J 6 bases; bases outside gene matches: 7. CDR3 length equals 15 residues. CDR3 region: CASSLPWTGLNEQFF. CDR3 nucleotide sequence: TGTGCCAGCAGCTTGCCCTGGACAGGACTCAATGAGCAGTTCTTC.